This TCR beta chain was profiled in a study of blood T cell repertoires in COVID-19. Study context: T cells, B-cell-depleted T cells, or PBMCs supplied cDNA or gDNA.

Only in-frame clones appear in the TCRdb table, and some are missing; sequencing was by immunoSEQ multiplex PCR. The data contain some 110,000 clones, 81% of them singletons. CDR3 length: 16 amino acids. After removal of 4 bases from V and 5 bases from J, the junction contained 10 bases not matched to a gene. CDR1 and CDR2 from the germline V gene are KGHSH and LQKENI. The chain has TRBV18 and TRBJ2-5; 10 bases agree with TRBD1. This receptor was taken from a man older than 75 with acute or convalescent COVID-19. The sequenced sample was peripheral blood. The CDR3 DNA sequence: TGTGCCAGCTCACACAGAGGGACAGGGGAAAAGGAGACCCAGTACTTC. This translates into CASSHRGTGEKETQYF.